Following are 8 T cell receptor beta chains from one sample sequenced in a study of T cells in Graves' hyperthyroidism and ophthalmopathy. Amplification of TCR beta CDR3 regions was performed using RNA transcripts as template. RT-PCR in the first round (using the HTBI primer set) targeted the TCR CDR3. One entry per CDR3 protein, called by TCRdb with MiXCR from the multiplex PCR reads. The sample includes under 650,000 distinct CDR3 sequences, 15% to 20% seen only once; the top ten take 3% to 4.5%. Sequencing used blood. Source of these receptors: a woman aged 25 to 45 with Graves' hyperthyroidism.

The chain employs TRBV27 and TRBJ1-1; 11 nucleotides line up with TRBD1. V lost 5 bases, J lost 5 bases, and 13 bases stayed unmatched. Germline V gene sequence: CDR1 MNHEY, CDR2 SMNVEV (reference sequence). The CDR3 consists of 17 residues. The CDR3 loop is CASSPRTGGAGRTEAFF. The CDR3 DNA reads TGTGCCAGCAGTCCGAGGACAGGGGGCGCGGGTAGGACTGAAGCTTTCTTT.

For this clonotype: A much larger clone differs from this one at a single base, so this may be a read error. Since no conserved phenylalanine or tryptophan closes the CDR3, a read error is the likely cause. This sequence joins TRBV12-3 or TRBV12-4 and TRBJ2-7; 13 nucleotides align to TRBD2. The CDR3 is made up of 15 amino acids. The ends lost 5 bases at V and 2 bases at J; junction bases unmatched: 3. The CDR3 region is CASSGTSGVAYEQYL. CDR3 DNA: TGTGCCAGCAGTGGGACTAGCGGGGTTGCCTACGAGCAGTACCTC.

This clonotype was seen repeatedly, ten times or more. The chain couples TRBV6-1 to TRBJ2-7; TRBD1 aligns across 9 bases. The V and J ends lost 4 bases and 0 bases, in that order; junction bases with no gene match: 1. The V gene's germline CDR1 is MNHNS and CDR2 SASEGT. The CDR3 runs to 14 residues. CDR3 bases: TGTGCCAGCAGTGGACAGGGGGGCTCCTACGAGCAGTACTTC. Its protein is CASSGQGGSYEQYF.

This clonotype came up many times. The V gene is TRBV6-1, the J gene TRBJ2-3; D is unresolved. The CDR3 is 14 amino acids. V shed 4 bases and J shed 2 bases, with 10 bases lying between them. Germline V gene lookup returns CDR1 MNHNS and CDR2 SASEGT. The CDR3 is CASSVGWDTDTQYF. In DNA form, the CDR3 reads TGTGCCAGCAGTGTGGGGTGGGACACAGATACGCAGTATTTT.

The table lists this clonotype with a few counts. V gene TRBV28 combines with J gene TRBJ2-6; 7 nucleotides match TRBD2. CDR1 and CDR2 from the germline V gene are MDHEN and SYDVKM. This CDR3 has 16 residues. V gave up 4 bases and J gave up 5 bases; unmatched junction bases: 8. The CDR3 sequence: CASSSSAAGRANVLTF. The CDR3, as DNA: TGTGCCAGCAGTTCCAGTGCAGCGGGACGGGCCAACGTCCTGACTTTC.

Many counts were recorded for this clonotype. The CDR3 coding sequence is TGCGCCAGCAGCCAAGATGGGGGATTGGGCTACACCTTC. This translates into CASSQDGGLGYTF. This chain joins TRBV4-3 and TRBJ1-2, with a tentative D call TRBD1 (5 bases). V was shortened by 0 bases and J by 8 bases, with 10 bases between the two germline ends. Looked up from germline, CDR1 is LGHNA and CDR2 is YSLEER. The CDR3 covers 13 residues.

There are many counts of this clonotype. This chain joins TRBV4-3 and TRBJ2-7, with a possible D match to TRBD1 (5 bases). Trimming took 0 bases from V and 2 from J, leaving 8 bases between them. Germline CDR1 and CDR2: LGHNA and YSLEER. This CDR3 has 14 amino acids. CDR3 nucleotides: TGCGCCAGCAGCCAAGATAGGGGAACCTACGAGCAGTACTTC. Residues: CASSQDRGTYEQYF.

In its sample, this clonotype was seen many times. V and J are TRBV15 and TRBJ2-1, with D possibly being TRBD1 or TRBD2 (5 bases each). Germline values: CDR1 LNHNV, CDR2 YYDKDF (reference sequence). The ends were cut back, 5 bases at V and 4 bases at J, with 12 bases in the middle. The CDR3 length is 14 residues. In nucleotides, the CDR3 is TGTGCCACCAGCTTCCGGGACGGTTACAATGAGCAGTTCTTC. Translation: CATSFRDGYNEQFF.